A selection of T cell receptor beta chains follows, all from one sample in a study of post-analysis software for immune sequencing data. TCRdb ran MiXCR on the PCR reads and lists one entry per CDR3 protein. Seen here are about 570,000 distinct CDR3 sequences, roughly 34% observed once, and the top ten hold about 6%. The source material was blood. Receptors originate from a girl younger than 18 with multiple sclerosis. The CDR3 runs from the conserved cysteine through the conserved F or W. A D gene is named only where the DNA matches it firmly. Where a row states a size, it is once, few, many or the class of an expanded clone; other rows omit it.

j_call d_call v_call clone_size cdr3_aa cdr3_nt
TRBJ1-2 - TRBV9 - CASSVGGRDNGYTF TGTGCCAGCAGCGTAGGGGGCAGGGACAATGGCTACACCTTC
TRBJ2-7 - TRBV29-1 once CSVESDSSYEQYF TGCAGCGTTGAATCGGACAGCAGCTACGAGCAGTACTTC
TRBJ2-1 TRBD2 TRBV27 - CANSSITSGGPYNEQFF TGTGCCAACAGTTCAATAACTAGCGGGGGACCATACAATGAGCAGTTCTTC
TRBJ1-1 - TRBV20-1 few CSARNGAGANTEAFF TGCAGTGCTAGAAATGGGGCAGGGGCGAACACTGAAGCTTTCTTT
TRBJ2-3 TRBD1 TRBV7-3 few CASSKRGLPLGSTDTQYF TGTGCCAGCAGCAAAAGGGGGCTGCCCTTGGGGAGCACAGATACGCAGTATTTT
TRBJ2-5 - TRBV28 few CASSLDWTRVETQYF TGTGCCAGCAGTTTAGACTGGACAAGGGTAGAGACCCAGTACTTC
TRBJ1-2 TRBD1 TRBV28 few CASSTGGRVRDYGYTF TGTGCCAGCTCGACAGGGGGCCGAGTCAGGGACTATGGCTACACCTTC
TRBJ2-1 - TRBV10-1 few CASSGIGGPGNEQFF TGCGCCAGCAGTGGAATTGGGGGGCCGGGGAATGAGCAGTTCTTC
TRBJ2-1 - TRBV7-2 - CASSPRGWSNEQFF TGTGCCAGCAGCCCACGGGGCTGGAGCAATGAGCAGTTCTTC
TRBJ2-5 - TRBV11-2 - CACSLGRGGETQYF TGTGCCTGCAGCTTAGGTCGGGGCGGAGAGACCCAGTACTTC
TRBJ2-3 - TRBV5-1 - CASGYLEADTQYF TGCGCCAGCGGATATCTGGAAGCAGATACGCAGTATTTT
TRBJ2-7 TRBD1 TRBV29-1 many CSVGQGSSYEQYF TGCAGCGTCGGACAGGGCTCTTCCTACGAGCAGTACTTC
TRBJ1-6 - TRBV20-1 - CSADGERAYNSPLHF TGCAGTGCCGACGGAGAAAGGGCCTATAATTCACCCCTCCACTTT
TRBJ2-7 - TRBV20-1 - CSANKYSLYEQYF TGCAGTGCTAACAAATACAGCCTCTACGAGCAGTACTTC
TRBJ2-4 - TRBV5-1 few CASSYKPAGEDIQYF TGCGCCAGCAGCTATAAACCCGCCGGCGAGGACATTCAGTACTTC
TRBJ2-1 - TRBV3-1 - CASSQDWYNEQFF TGTGCCAGCAGCCAAGATTGGTACAATGAGCAGTTCTTC
TRBJ2-5 - TRBV7-3 few CASSVIPGHTPETQYF TGTGCCAGCAGCGTTATCCCGGGACATACCCCTGAGACCCAGTACTTC
TRBJ2-5 TRBD1 TRBV12-3/TRBV12-4 many CASTRTGGVETQYF TGTGCCAGCACCCGTACAGGGGGCGTAGAGACCCAGTACTTC
TRBJ1-4 - TRBV29-1 few CSVAMVVNEKLFF TGCAGCGTTGCAATGGTAGTTAATGAAAAACTGTTTTTT
TRBJ2-1 - TRBV5-1 - CASSFPARGPSYNEQFF TGCGCCAGCAGCTTCCCAGCCAGGGGACCCTCCTACAATGAGCAGTTCTTC
TRBJ2-5 - TRBV6-6 few CASSVSWGETQYF TGTGCCAGCAGTGTATCCTGGGGGGAGACCCAGTACTTC
TRBJ2-5 TRBD2 TRBV20-1 - CSATTGTSTETQYF TGCAGTGCTACTACCGGGACTAGTACAGAGACCCAGTACTTC
TRBJ1-6 - TRBV11-2 once CASSPTENSPLHF TGTGCCAGCAGCCCCACGGAGAATTCACCCCTCCACTTT
TRBJ1-1 - TRBV7-2 - CASSLVAGVAFF TGTGCCAGCAGCTTAGTGGCGGGTGTAGCTTTCTTT
TRBJ2-1 - TRBV20-1 few CSAVPSYNEQFF TGCAGTGCTGTCCCCAGCTACAATGAGCAGTTCTTC
TRBJ2-7 - TRBV4-1 - CASSQAQSSYEQYF TGCGCCAGCAGCCAAGCTCAGAGCTCCTACGAGCAGTACTTC
TRBJ1-1 TRBD1 TRBV10-2 - CASAGQGNTEAFF TGCGCCAGCGCCGGACAGGGGAACACTGAAGCTTTCTTT
TRBJ1-4 TRBD1 TRBV5-1 - CASSLRTETGQEKLFF TGCGCCAGCAGCTTACGGACCGAGACAGGGCAGGAAAAACTGTTTTTT
TRBJ2-4 - TRBV7-9 - CASSLARGHMAKNIQYF TGTGCCAGCAGCTTAGCCCGCGGTCATATGGCCAAAAACATTCAGTACTTC
TRBJ1-5 - TRBV20-1 - CSARDPGGRGNQPQHF TGCAGTGCTAGAGATCCGGGGGGGCGAGGCAATCAGCCCCAGCATTTT
TRBJ1-1 - TRBV5-5 - CASNGMNTEAFF TGTGCCAGCAATGGGATGAACACTGAAGCTTTCTTT
TRBJ2-3 - TRBV5-1 - CASSLVGQSAPDTQYF TGCGCCAGCAGCTTGGTAGGACAAAGCGCCCCAGATACGCAGTATTTT
TRBJ2-6 - TRBV5-1 - CASYPQGGGANVLTF TGCGCCAGCTACCCCCAGGGCGGTGGGGCCAACGTCCTGACTTTC
TRBJ1-2 - TRBV9 few CASSVVSQNNYGYTF TGTGCCAGCAGCGTAGTAAGTCAGAATAACTATGGCTACACCTTC
TRBJ1-2 TRBD1 TRBV6-1 - CASSEATGPNYGYTF TGTGCCAGCAGTGAAGCGACAGGGCCAAACTATGGCTACACCTTC
TRBJ1-2 TRBD1 TRBV12-3/TRBV12-4 few CASSFNRQGAKDGYTF TGTGCCAGCAGCTTTAACCGACAGGGGGCGAAAGATGGCTACACCTTC
TRBJ2-4 - TRBV6-6 - CASSYPRDTKNIQYF TGTGCCAGCAGTTACCCCCGGGACACCAAAAACATTCAGTACTTC
TRBJ1-2 - TRBV21-1 few CASSKGPGSGAYGYTF TGTGCCAGCAGCAAAGGGCCAGGGTCAGGGGCCTATGGCTACACCTTC
TRBJ1-2 - TRBV4-2 few CASSQADLYYGYTF TGTGCCAGCAGCCAAGCCGACCTCTACTATGGCTACACCTTC
TRBJ2-1 TRBD1 TRBV20-1 - CSARLAGQVYNEQFF TGCAGTGCTAGACTGGCGGGACAGGTATACAATGAGCAGTTCTTC